This is a list of T cell receptor beta chains from one sample in a study of regulatory T cells in long-lasting Graves disease. TCRdb analysed the multiplex PCR reads with MiXCR anew, one entry per CDR3 protein. The sample includes hundreds of thousands of distinct CDR3 sequences, 13% of them seen just once. This sample was shared with a second study, whose subject was T cells in Graves' hyperthyroidism and ophthalmopathy.

The sample was peripheral blood mononuclear cells (PBMCs), taken at new diagnosis, from a patient treated with antithyroid drugs. These receptors originate from a man between 25 and 39 years old with Graves disease. Both conserved end residues are part of each CDR3. D genes are given only for firm matches. Size tells how often a clone was seen (once, few, many) or the class of an expanded clone, and some rows leave it out.

V gene	clone size	J gene	D gene	CDR3 DNA	CDR3 protein
TRBV6-1	NA	TRBJ2-4	TRBD2	TGTGCCAGCACCGGGGGGGGGATGGCGGCCAAAAACATTCAGTACTTC	CASTGGGMAAKNIQYF
TRBV20-1	many	TRBJ2-3	NA	TGCAGTGCCCCCCGCAGCGGGTTGACAGATACGCAGTATTTT	CSAPRSGLTDTQYF
TRBV28	many	TRBJ2-7	NA	TGTGCCAGCAGTCCTACAGCCTCCCACGAGCAGTACTTC	CASSPTASHEQYF
TRBV20-1	NA	TRBJ2-2	NA	TGCAGTGCCAGGGACCGCCCGAACACCGGGGAGCTGTTTTTT	CSARDRPNTGELFF
TRBV11-3	NA	TRBJ2-7	TRBD2	TGTACCAGCAGCTCCGGACTAGCCCGCGAGCAGTACTTC	CTSSSGLAREQYF
TRBV2	NA	TRBJ2-7	NA	TGCGCCAGCAGCCAAAAGGAGAGCTCCTACGAGCAGTACTTC	CASSQKESSYEQYF
TRBV28	few	TRBJ1-6	NA	TGTGCCAGCAGTTCCGTCGGCTTTAATTCACCCCTCCACTTT	CASSSVGFNSPLHF
TRBV29-1	NA	TRBJ1-1	NA	TGCAGCGGGTCGGACGGAAACACTGAAGCTTTCTTT	CSGSDGNTEAFF
TRBV5-1	few	TRBJ2-1	NA	TGCGCCAGCAGCTTGCAAGGGGGAGGTGAGCAGTTCTTC	CASSLQGGGEQFF
TRBV7-8	many	TRBJ1-2	NA	TGTGCCAGCAGCTTAGGGGTGGCAGGAGTCGACTACACCTTC	CASSLGVAGVDYTF
TRBV2	NA	TRBJ2-4	NA	TGTGCCAGCAGTGGCGCTAGCAGGAAAAGGGACATTCAGTACTTC	CASSGASRKRDIQYF
TRBV2	few	TRBJ2-3	NA	TGTGCCAGCAGCCAAGTGTGGGGGGATACGCAGTATTTT	CASSQVWGDTQYF
TRBV18	few	TRBJ2-1	NA	TGTGCCAGCTCACCCCGGCCTTCTGAGCAGTTCTTC	CASSPRPSEQFF
TRBV12-3/TRBV12-4	many	TRBJ2-7	TRBD2	TGTGCCAGCAGTCCTCAAGCGGGAGGGCCCTCCGAGCAGTACTTC	CASSPQAGGPSEQYF
TRBV29-1	NA	TRBJ2-1	TRBD2	TGCAGCGTTGAGGACTTGCCTAGCGGGAGGAATGAGCAGTTCTTC	CSVEDLPSGRNEQFF
TRBV10-3	many	TRBJ2-1	NA	TGTGCCATCCGAGGGACAGCGGGGACCTCCTACAATGAGCAGTTCTTC	CAIRGTAGTSYNEQFF
TRBV20-1	many	TRBJ2-4	NA	TGCAGTGCTAGAGCCCACGGTGGCGAAGCCAAAAACATTCAGTACTTC	CSARAHGGEAKNIQYF
TRBV6-5	many	TRBJ2-7	TRBD2	TGTGCCAGCAGTTACTCGGTAGCGGGTCCGGGCGAGCAGTACTTC	CASSYSVAGPGEQYF
TRBV27	once	TRBJ2-7	NA	TGTGCCAGCAGTAGAGACTGGTGGGCAGGGACCTACGAGCAGTACTTC	CASSRDWWAGTYEQYF
TRBV20-1	many	TRBJ1-5	NA	TGCAGCTGTCAAGGTTATAATCAGCCCCAGCATTTT	CSCQGYNQPQHF
TRBV29-1	many	TRBJ2-2	NA	TGCAGCGGATTACAGGGGGGGGACACCGGGGAGCTGTTTTTT	CSGLQGGDTGELFF
TRBV20-1	NA	TRBJ2-2	TRBD1	TGCAGGCGACAGGGATGGGTGGGCGGGGAGCTGTTTTTT	CRRQGWVGGELFF
TRBV20-1	many	TRBJ1-2	NA	TGCAGTGCTAGAGATCCAGGGGCTACCAACTATGGCTACACCTTC	CSARDPGATNYGYTF
TRBV20-1	many	TRBJ2-1	NA	TGCAGTGCTAGAGTATGGGTCGGGAATGAGCAGTTCTTC	CSARVWVGNEQFF
TRBV30	few	TRBJ2-5	NA	TGTGCCTGGAGTGTTGGCGGGCAGAGGGAGACCCAGTACTTC	CAWSVGGQRETQYF
TRBV5-4	many	TRBJ2-1	NA	TGTGCCAGCAGCCCCTTCCGGCTAGGACAAGGTATTGAGCAGTTCTTC	CASSPFRLGQGIEQFF
TRBV4-1	NA	TRBJ2-1	TRBD2	TGCGCCAGCAGCCAAGCCTCTAGCGGGAGTTGGAATGAGCAGTTCTTC	CASSQASSGSWNEQFF
TRBV7-9	few	TRBJ2-7	TRBD1	TGTGCCAGCAGCTACTGGACAGGGACCCACGAGCAGTACTTC	CASSYWTGTHEQYF
TRBV12-3/TRBV12-4	few	TRBJ2-1	NA	TGTGCCAGCAGCCAAGACTGGCCCAATGAGCAGTTCTTC	CASSQDWPNEQFF
TRBV20-1	few	TRBJ2-1	TRBD2	TGCAGCTCCAACAGCGGGAGCGGGTGGCATGAGCAGTTCTTC	CSSNSGSGWHEQFF